This T cell receptor beta chain stems from a study of Ad26.COV2.S vaccination and SARS-CoV-2 variants. Study in general: Once, or twice with 56 days between doses, Ad26.COV2.S was given intramuscularly.

The CDR3 is 12 amino acids. The germline V gene has CDR1 LGHDT and CDR2 YNNKEL (reference sequence). Stated treatment: roughly 19 received Ad26.COV2.S at low or high dose, single or two shots; about 5 received placebo; per-sample allocation not given. Sampling took place 63 days after the first vaccine or placebo injection. In the vaccine, an Ad26 vector expressed the SARS-CoV-2 spike of the Wuhan strain. The study, taken as a whole, reports: There was reportedly substantial breadth in spike-specific CD8+ and CD4+ T cell responses after vaccination. The study found higher spike-specific TCR breadth in vaccine than placebo recipients.

Remarks on this clone: Its antigen is not identified. One junction end does not reproduce the germline sequence, and a read error may be involved.

Sequencing was performed with immunoSEQ multiplex PCR; in TCRdb, only in-frame clones are kept and a portion is missing. The top ten clones hold about 10% of a sample with around 340,000 clones, less than 90% of them seen once. The rearrangement uses TRBV3-1 (or the pseudogene TRBV3-2) and TRBJ1-4, with a weak D call TRBD1 (5 bases). The sequence was collected from a person between 18 and 65 years old who received the Ad26.COV2.S COVID-19 vaccine or a placebo. The source was peripheral blood, collected in a trial of Ad26.COV2.S vaccine versus placebo. The DNA for the CDR3 is TGTGCCAGCAGCCAAGTGGATGGCAGGGAGTCCTTT. Protein: CASSQVDGRESF.